This T cell receptor beta chain came from a study of blood T cell repertoires in COVID-19. Residents of about 25 US areas, aged roughly 18 to 89 years, made up the participants. All exposed participants met a person with COVID-19 within 2 weeks before entering the study. Method: immunoSEQ multiplex PCR; TCRdb's copy keeps in-frame clones and lacks some. The data contain around 250,000 clones, around 93% of them seen just once; the ten biggest clones take up approximately 2.9%. The CDR3 consists of 19 residues. The sample comprised PBMCs or T cells enriched from blood (not recorded which). The receptor comes from a man aged 35 to 55 who had been exposed to COVID-19. The J gene is TRBJ1-4, the V gene TRBV21-1; TRBD1, the table's D call, was not compared with the DNA. TRBV21-1 is flagged as a pseudogene. DNA of the CDR3: TGTGCCAGCAGCAATCTCCCTCGAATGCAGGGGCCAACTAATGAAAAACTGTTTTTT. Translating gives CASSNLPRMQGPTNEKLFF.